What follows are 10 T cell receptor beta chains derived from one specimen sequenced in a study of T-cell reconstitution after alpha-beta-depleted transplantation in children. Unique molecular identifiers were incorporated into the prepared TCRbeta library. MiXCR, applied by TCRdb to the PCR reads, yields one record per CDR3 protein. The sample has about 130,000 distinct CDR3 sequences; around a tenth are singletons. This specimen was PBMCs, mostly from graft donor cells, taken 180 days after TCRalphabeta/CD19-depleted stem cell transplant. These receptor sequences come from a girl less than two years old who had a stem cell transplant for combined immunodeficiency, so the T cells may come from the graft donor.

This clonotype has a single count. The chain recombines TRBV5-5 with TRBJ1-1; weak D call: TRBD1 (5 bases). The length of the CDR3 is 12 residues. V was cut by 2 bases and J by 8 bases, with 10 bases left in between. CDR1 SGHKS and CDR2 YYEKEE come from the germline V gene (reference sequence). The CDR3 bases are TGTGCCAGCAGCTTTCCAGGGAGGGAAGCTTTCTTT. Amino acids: CASSFPGREAFF.

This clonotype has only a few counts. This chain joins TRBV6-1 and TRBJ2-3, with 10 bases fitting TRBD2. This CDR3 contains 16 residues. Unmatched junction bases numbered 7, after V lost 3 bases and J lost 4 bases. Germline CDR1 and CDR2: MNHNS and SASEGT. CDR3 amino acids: CASSDTPSGGSDTQYF. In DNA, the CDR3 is TGTGCCAGCAGTGACACCCCTAGCGGGGGTTCAGATACGCAGTATTTT.

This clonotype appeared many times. The CDR3, as DNA: TGCAGTGCCACGACCGGGACTACCAATGAGCAGTTCTTC. It codes for CSATTGTTNEQFF. J is TRBJ2-1 and V is TRBV20-1; the match to TRBD2 covers 7 bases. The germline CDR1 and CDR2 sequences are DFQATT and SNEGSKA (reference sequence). This CDR3 region has 13 residues. The trim removed 6 bases at V and 6 bases at J, leaving 8 bases unmatched.

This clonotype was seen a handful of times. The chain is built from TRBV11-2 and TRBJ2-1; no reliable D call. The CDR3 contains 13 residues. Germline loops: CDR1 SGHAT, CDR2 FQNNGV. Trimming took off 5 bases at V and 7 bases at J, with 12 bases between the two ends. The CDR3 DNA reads TGTGCCAGCAGCCCGACGGTCGAAAATGAGCAGTTCTTC. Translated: CASSPTVENEQFF. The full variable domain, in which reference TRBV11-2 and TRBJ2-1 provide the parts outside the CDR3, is EAGVAQSPRYKIIEKRQSVAFWCNPISGHATLYWYQQILGQGPKLLIQFQNNGVVDDSQLPKDRFSAERLKGVDSTLKIQPAKLEDSAVYLCASSPTVENEQFFGPGTRLTVL.

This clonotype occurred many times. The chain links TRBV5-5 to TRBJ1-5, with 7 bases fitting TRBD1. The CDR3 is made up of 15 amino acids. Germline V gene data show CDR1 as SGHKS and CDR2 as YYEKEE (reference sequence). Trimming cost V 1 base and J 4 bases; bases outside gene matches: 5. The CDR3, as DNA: TGTGCCAGCAGCTTGAGGACAGGAGAGAATCAGCCCCAGCATTTT. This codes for CASSLRTGENQPQHF.

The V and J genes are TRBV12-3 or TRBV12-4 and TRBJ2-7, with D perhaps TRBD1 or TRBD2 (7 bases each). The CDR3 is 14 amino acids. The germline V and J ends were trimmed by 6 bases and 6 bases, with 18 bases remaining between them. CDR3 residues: CASSLREGASEQYF. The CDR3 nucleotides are TGTGCCAGCAGCCTGAGGGAGGGGGCGAGCGAGCAGTACTTC.

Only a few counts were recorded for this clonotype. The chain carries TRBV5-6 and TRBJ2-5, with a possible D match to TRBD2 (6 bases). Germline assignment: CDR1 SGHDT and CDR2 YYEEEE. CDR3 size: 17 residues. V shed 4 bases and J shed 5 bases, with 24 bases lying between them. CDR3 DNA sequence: TGTGCCAGCAGCAATGGGGGGAAGACAGAGGGCTTGGAGACCCAGTACTTC. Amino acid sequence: CASSNGGKTEGLETQYF.

The DNA of the CDR3 is TGTGCCAGCAGTTATGGTGGAGATGGAGGCCGCCTCGGCAATGAGCAGTTCTTC. It translates to CASSYGGDGGRLGNEQFF. This chain links TRBV6-5 with TRBJ2-1; a weak D match, TRBD2 (5 bases). V lost 3 bases and J lost 6, with 24 bases in between. Germline values: CDR1 MNHEY, CDR2 SVGAGI. The CDR3 spans 18 residues.

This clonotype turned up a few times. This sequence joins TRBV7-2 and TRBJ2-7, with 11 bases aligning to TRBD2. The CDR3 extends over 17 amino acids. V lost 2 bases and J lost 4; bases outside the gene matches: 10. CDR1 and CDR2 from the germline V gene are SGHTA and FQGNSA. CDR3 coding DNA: TGTGCCAGCAGCTTACCCGCTAGCGGGGGGCTCCGATACGAGCAGTACTTC. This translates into CASSLPASGGLRYEQYF.

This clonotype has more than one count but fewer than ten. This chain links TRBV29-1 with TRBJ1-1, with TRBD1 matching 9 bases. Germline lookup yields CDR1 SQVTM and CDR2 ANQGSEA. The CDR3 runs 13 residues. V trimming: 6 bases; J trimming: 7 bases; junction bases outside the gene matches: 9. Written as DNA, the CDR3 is TGCAGCGTCCGGGACAGGGAAATCGGTGAAGCTTTCTTT. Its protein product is CSVRDREIGEAFF.